This T cell receptor (beta chain) was observed in a study of blood T cell repertoires in COVID-19. Study summary: COVID-19 samples collected from the United States, Italy and Spain covered acute and convalescent phases. Sources were T cells, B-cell-depleted T cells, or PBMCs; the material itself was cDNA or gDNA.

Germline-derived CDR1 and CDR2 are MNHNY and SVGAGI (reference sequence). The J segment lost 5 bases and the V segment lost 8 bases, leaving 6 bases of the junction unmatched. This CDR3 has 13 residues. Original methodology: Estimation of nucleated cell counts was performed using reference gene primer amplification. Here immunoSEQ multiplex PCR was the method, and the copy in TCRdb shows in-frame clones only, minus some. V and J calls and clone size are those listed in that table; D and trimming were worked out from the DNA. The table lists approximately 250,000 clones, approximately 90% of them singletons, with about 3.6% in the top ten.

Sequencing was carried out using peripheral blood. The clonotype was recovered from a man in his late teens or twenties with active or convalescent COVID-19. This rearrangement joins TRBV6-6 to TRBJ1-5; 7 bases fit TRBD1. Here the CDR3 reads CASSRGLDQPQHF. Written as DNA, the CDR3 is TGTGCCAGCTCCAGGGGGTTGGATCAGCCCCAGCATTTT.